This TCR beta chain was profiled in a study of blood T cell repertoires in COVID-19 (dated by TCRdb to the early 2020s). In the study overall: Samples from collaborators originated in the United States, Italy and Spain and spanned both the acute and convalescent phases of COVID-19. Where HLA class I and class II types were available, the types were taken from metadata supplied by the sample provider, not from assay-based typing. Samples came from the ongoing ImmuneRACE study (first 160 participants) plus 1,254 subjects from 6 global collaborators. Sample metadata almost always included a de-identified subject ID, COVID-19 status, age in years and sex. Subjects who had been exposed to COVID-19, were actively infected with it, or had recovered from it provided the deeply sampled blood TCRbeta repertoires that made up the dataset. A freely available public database, intended as a resource for researchers studying the immune response to SARS-CoV-2, is where the repertoires were released. The material from the prospective study consisted of cDNA or gDNA derived from T cells, B-cell-depleted T cells, or PBMCs.

A remark on this clone: Its antigen remains undetermined. Per-base qualities were not stored, and no clone one base away is much larger.

In Seattle, one collaborating source enrolled patients while the infection was active and tracked those patients longitudinally over the course of disease. Whole blood was collected in K2EDTA tubes by collaborating institutions according to the institutions' own protocols. Collaborator samples were shipped for TCRbeta analysis as frozen whole blood, isolated PBMCs, or DNA extracted from either sample type. TCRbeta CDR3 regions were amplified from genomic DNA by means of the immunoSEQ Assay, a bias-controlled multiplex PCR. Processing in the source paper ran as follows. Nucleated cell counts per sample were estimated from amplification of reference gene primers within the assay. Sequence reads were collapsed and filtered to measure the absolute abundance of every unique TCRbeta CDR3 rearrangement. Productive Simpson clonality was computed per sample as the square root of Simpson's diversity index over productive rearrangements. TCRdb took this table from immuneACCESS and kept in-frame rearrangements with V and J called. Such tables lack part of the clones; where checked against another copy, unresolved V genes explain under half of the gap, and the rest is unexplained. V, J and clone size reflect that table, while D and trimming were determined from the DNA. For this sample there are 250,000 to 300,000 clones; approximately 93% appear just once. In total, the top ten clones hold around 2.2% of the sample.

The CDR3 runs 16 amino acids, cysteine and phenylalanine included. Just CDR3 DNA is preserved here, 48 bases in frame from base 1. According to the germline V gene (reference sequence), CDR1 reads LNHNV and CDR2 reads YYDKDF. Trimming takes 3 bases from V and 1 base from J, and the germline ends sit 15 bases apart. Broad study findings and their caveats: How much clinical and demographic metadata was included differed by source and by participant, and the metadata was provided uncurated.

This TCR derives from a woman aged 25-40 years with COVID-19, enrolled during active disease. Recombination linked TRBV15 to TRBJ2-5, and perhaps TRBD1 as D gene, on 7 matching bases. The sample taken for sequencing was peripheral blood. The nucleotide sequence is given as TGTGCCACCAGCAGCGGGAGTAAGGGGGCCCAAGAGACCCAGTACTTC. Its translation is CATSSGSKGAQETQYF.